Below are 30 T cell receptor beta chains sequenced from a single sample in a study of OX40 agonist ivuxolimab in advanced cancers. Clones were sequenced by immunoSEQ multiplex PCR, and TCRdb holds only the in-frame ones, with some missing. The sample lists fewer than 25,000 clones; 86% were seen once. This specimen was CD4+ or CD8+ T cells sorted from blood, taken in a trial of the OX40 agonist ivuxolimab. These receptors were taken from an adult with an advanced solid tumor such as melanoma, head and neck, liver or kidney cancer.

The rearrangement uses TRBV5-4 and TRBJ2-7; 9 bases match TRBD1. V lost 4 bases to trimming and J lost 5 bases; unmatched junction nucleotides: 10. Germline assignment: CDR1 SGHNT and CDR2 YYREEE (reference sequence). CDR3 length: 15 residues. Here the CDR3 reads CASSPGQGWFDEQYF. The CDR3 DNA reads as TGTGCCAGCAGCCCGGGACAGGGTTGGTTCGACGAGCAGTACTTC.

The chain couples TRBV7-8 to TRBJ2-7; the D is unclear. Germline CDR1 reads SGHVS; CDR2 reads FQNEAQ. The CDR3 loop spans 14 amino acids. Trimming left V 5 bases short and J 0 bases short, with 11 bases between. The CDR3 DNA reads as TGTGCCAGCAGCGTGGGAATTAGCTCCTACGAGCAGTACTTC. Its translation is CASSVGISSYEQYF.

The V call is TRBV6-4, the J call TRBJ2-1, with a weak D call TRBD1 (6 bases). The CDR3 length is 20 residues. The V gene's germline CDR1 is MRHNA and CDR2 SNTAGT. V shed 2 bases and J shed 0 bases, with 23 bases lying between them. This CDR3 reads CASSDVDSSSLRSSYNEQFF. The CDR3 DNA reads TGTGCCAGCAGTGACGTGGACAGTTCGAGTCTTAGGAGCTCCTACAATGAGCAGTTCTTC.

The chain combines TRBV11-2 with TRBJ2-3; 7 bases align to TRBD2. Germline CDR1 reads SGHAT; CDR2 reads FQNNGV. This CDR3 comprises 13 residues. The V segment lost 5 bases and the J segment 4 bases; nucleotides outside the gene matches: 3. CDR3 loop: CASSRGVSDTQYF. CDR3 DNA sequence: TGTGCCAGCAGCCGGGGGGTTTCAGATACGCAGTATTTT.

This rearrangement joins TRBV7-8 to TRBJ2-3, with 12 positions matching TRBD2. The V gene end was trimmed by 5 bases and the J gene end by 6 bases; junction bases not matched to a gene: 24. Germline V gives CDR1 SGHVS, CDR2 FQNEAQ. This CDR3 region has 21 residues. DNA for the CDR3: TGTGCCAGCAGCCCGAAGAGGGGGAGGCTAGCGGGAGGGCCGTTAGCCGATACGCAGTATTTT. It yields the protein CASSPKRGRLAGGPLADTQYF.

The CDR3 reads CASSYSAGRGPLHF. For the CDR3, the DNA is TGTGCCAGCAGTTACTCGGCCGGGCGGGGACCCCTCCACTTT. V is TRBV6-5 and J is TRBJ1-6; no clear D. Germline V lookup: CDR1 MNHEY, CDR2 SVGAGI. CDR3 length: 14 residues. Between the trimmed V and J ends, which lost 0 bases and 12 bases, there was a span of 12 bases.

The V gene is TRBV5-1, the J gene TRBJ2-3; 8 bases agree with TRBD1. This CDR3 contains 14 residues. The V segment lost 6 bases and the J segment 2 bases; nucleotides outside the gene matches: 5. CDR1 is SGHRS and CDR2 is YFSETQ in the germline V gene. CDR3: CASTPGGYTDTQYF. CDR3 bases: TGCGCCAGCACACCAGGGGGCTACACAGATACGCAGTATTTT.

The chain carries TRBV13 and TRBJ2-1, with D tentatively TRBD1 (6 bases). The CDR3 sequence is 14 residues long. The germline V and J ends were trimmed by 5 bases and 5 bases, with 13 bases remaining between them. Germline V gene data show CDR1 as PRHDT and CDR2 as FYEKMQ (reference sequence). CDR3 sequence (DNA): TGTGCCAGCAGCCCTTCGGGGACAAACAATGAGCAGTTCTTC. It translates to CASSPSGTNNEQFF.

The CDR3 nucleotides read TGTGCCAGCAGCTCAACAGGGCTCCAAGAGACCCAGTACTTC. This encodes CASSSTGLQETQYF. The chain combines TRBV7-8 with TRBJ2-5; D perhaps matches TRBD1 (6 bases). V lost 4 bases and J 1 base, leaving 10 bases between the germline ends. Per the germline V gene, CDR1 is SGHVS and CDR2 is FQNEAQ. This CDR3 comprises 14 residues.

V is TRBV19 and J is TRBJ1-2; D is perhaps TRBD1 (5 bases). The CDR3 runs to 12 residues. Trimming removed 7 bases at V and 4 bases at J, with 10 bases between. Germline V gene sequence: CDR1 LNHDA, CDR2 SQIVND (reference sequence). CDR3 DNA sequence: TGTGCCAGTACCGGGACGTTCTATGGCTACACCTTC. Its translation is CASTGTFYGYTF. The full variable domain, rest sourced from reference TRBV19 and TRBJ1-2, is DGGITQSPKYLFRKEGQNVTLSCEQNLNHDAMYWYRQDPGQGLRLIYYSQIVNDFQKGDIAEGYSVSREKKESFPLTVTSAQKNPTAFYLCASTGTFYGYTFGSGTRLTVV.

CDR3 region: CASSMRQGSGNSPLHF. CDR3 nucleotide sequence: TGTGCCAGTAGTATGAGACAGGGCAGTGGAAATTCACCCCTCCACTTT. This chain uses TRBV19 with TRBJ1-6, with TRBD1 matching 7 bases. The CDR3 length is 16 residues. Unmatched junction bases numbered 9, after V lost 3 bases and J lost 7 bases. CDR1 LNHDA and CDR2 SQIVND come from the germline V gene (reference sequence).

V usage is TRBV6-1 and J usage is TRBJ2-7, with D perhaps matching TRBD2 (7 bases). CDR3 size: 15 residues. From germline, CDR1 is MNHNS and CDR2 SASEGT. V lost 4 bases and J lost 4, with 17 bases in between. The CDR3 here is CASSGVRGGGYEQYF. CDR3 coding DNA: TGTGCCAGCAGTGGTGTAAGGGGGGGCGGATACGAGCAGTACTTC.

This chain links TRBV19 with TRBJ2-4; D uncertain. CDR1 and CDR2 from the germline V gene are LNHDA and SQIVND (reference sequence). CDR3 size: 12 residues. Trimming left V 8 bases short and J 2 bases short, with 7 bases between. Here the CDR3 DNA reads TGTGCCAGTGGCCCAACCAAAAACATTCAGTACTTC. Its protein is CASGPTKNIQYF. Complete variable domain (other parts from reference TRBV19 and TRBJ2-4): DGGITQSPKYLFRKEGQNVTLSCEQNLNHDAMYWYRQDPGQGLRLIYYSQIVNDFQKGDIAEGYSVSREKKESFPLTVTSAQKNPTAFYLCASGPTKNIQYFGAGTRLSVL.

This sequence joins TRBV21-1 and TRBJ2-5. TRBV21-1 is described as a pseudogene. CDR3 length: 15 residues. The chain's CDR3 is CASKFCWTLQETQYF. CDR3 nucleotides: TGTGCCAGCAAATTTTGTTGGACGTTACAAGAGACCCAGTACTTC.

The chain recombines TRBV2 with TRBJ1-5; D is ambiguous. The CDR3 spans 16 residues. CDR1 and CDR2 (germline): SNHLY, FYNNEI. The V end was cut by 6 bases, the J end by 2 bases, with 17 bases between. The CDR3 loop is CASRRASGDGNQPQHF. The DNA for the CDR3 is TGTGCCAGCAGGAGGGCCTCGGGTGATGGCAATCAGCCCCAGCATTTT.

The chain couples TRBV29-1 to TRBJ2-1; 10 bases are shared with TRBD1. Germline assignment: CDR1 SQVTM and CDR2 ANQGSEA. This CDR3 has 13 residues. V trimming: 4 bases; J trimming: 3 bases; junction bases outside the gene matches: 0. The CDR3 nucleotides are TGCAGCGTTGGGACAGGGGGCTACAATGAGCAGTTCTTC. Translation gives CSVGTGGYNEQFF.

The gene calls are TRBV5-4 and TRBJ2-3, with D perhaps TRBD1 (6 bases). Germline V gene data show CDR1 as SGHNT and CDR2 as YYREEE (reference sequence). Trimming stripped 9 bases from V and 1 base from J, with 18 bases between. This CDR3 has 15 amino acids. The CDR3 nucleotides are TGTGCCACGGTTAACAGGGCTAGGGGCACAGATACGCAGTATTTT. As protein: CATVNRARGTDTQYF.

The rearrangement uses TRBV14 and TRBJ2-7; TRBD1 matches at 11 bases. The CDR3 is 16 amino acids. Trimming cost V 3 bases and J 6 bases; bases outside gene matches: 10. CDR1 SGHDN and CDR2 FVKESK come from the germline V gene. CDR3 loop: CASSHPRGTGGFEQYF. For the CDR3, the DNA is TGTGCCAGCAGCCACCCTCGTGGGACAGGGGGGTTCGAGCAGTACTTC. The whole variable domain, filled in from reference TRBV14 and TRBJ2-7, reads EAGVTQFPSHSVIEKGQTVTLRCDPISGHDNLYWYRRVMGKEIKFLLHFVKESKQDESGMPNNRFLAERTGGTYSTLKVQPAELEDSGVYFCASSHPRGTGGFEQYFGPGTRLTVT.

This rearrangement joins TRBV9 to TRBJ1-1; no clear D. The CDR3 runs to 12 residues. Deletions cut 0 bases from V and 5 bases from J, with 5 bases between. The germline V gene has CDR1 SGDLS and CDR2 YYNGEE. The DNA of the CDR3 is TGTGCCAGCAGCGTAGGAGTGACTGAAGCTTTCTTT. Its translation is CASSVGVTEAFF.

The J gene is TRBJ2-7, the V gene TRBV5-1; maybe TRBD2 (7 bases). The CDR3 runs to 13 residues. CDR1 SGHRS and CDR2 YFSETQ come from the germline V gene. Trimming removed 4 bases from V and 3 bases from J, with 11 bases in between. CDR3 region: CASSEGGDYEQYF. In DNA form, the CDR3 reads TGCGCCAGCAGCGAGGGGGGGGACTACGAGCAGTACTTC.

The J gene is TRBJ2-1, the V gene TRBV2; 11 nucleotides agree with TRBD2. This CDR3 comprises 15 residues. J gave up 9 bases and V 4 bases, and 8 bases lay outside the gene matches. CDR1 is SNHLY, CDR2 FYNNEI, per germline. This CDR3 is CASSGFSGGVSEQFF. The DNA of the CDR3 is TGTGCCAGCAGTGGATTTAGCGGGGGGGTCAGTGAGCAGTTCTTC.

A remark on this clone: One end of the junction does not line up with germline, which may come from a read error. The chain uses TRBV7-7 and TRBJ2-1; D not certain. CDR1 is SSHAT and CDR2 is FNYEAQ in the germline V gene (reference sequence). The CDR3 is made up of 14 amino acids. The CDR3 sequence is CASSLGRTDNEQFF. CDR3 nucleotide sequence: TGTGCTAGCAGCTTAGGGCGGACGGACAATGAGCAGTTCTTC.

The chain uses TRBV7-2 and TRBJ2-4; tentatively, D is TRBD2 (6 bases). Germline loops: CDR1 SGHTA, CDR2 FQGNSA. V gave up 5 bases and J gave up 12 bases, with 20 bases separating them. There are 14 residues in the CDR3. CDR3 DNA: TGTGCCAGCAGCCAGGGACGGATAGCGGATCCTCAGTACTTC. This encodes CASSQGRIADPQYF.

V usage is TRBV5-1 and J usage is TRBJ2-5, with 8 bases lining up with TRBD1. The CDR3 length is 14 residues. In germline, CDR1 is SGHRS, CDR2 YFSETQ. J was trimmed by 2 bases and V by 5 bases; bases with no gene match: 5. The CDR3 bases are TGCGCCAGCAGGGCCGGACAGGGACAAGAGACCCAGTACTTC. Translation: CASRAGQGQETQYF. The full variable domain, with the rest looked up from reference TRBV5-1 and TRBJ2-5, is KAGVTQTPRYLIKTRGQQVTLSCSPISGHRSVSWYQQTPGQGLQFLFEYFSETQRNKGNFPGRFSGRQFSNSRSEMNVSTLELGDSALYLCASRAGQGQETQYFGPGTRLLVL.

The genes are TRBV5-5 and TRBJ1-1; D gene ambiguous. This CDR3 contains 15 residues. V lost 4 bases and J 3 bases, leaving 16 bases between the germline ends. Germline V CDR1 and CDR2: SGHKS, YYEKEE (reference sequence). CDR3 loop: CASSGVSGPHTEAFF. CDR3 bases: TGTGCCAGCAGCGGGGTGTCGGGCCCCCACACTGAAGCTTTCTTT.

The rearrangement joins TRBV9 to TRBJ1-1; D might be TRBD1 (6 bases). The CDR3 is made up of 14 amino acids. Germline loops: CDR1 SGDLS, CDR2 YYNGEE. V lost 4 bases and J lost 6, with 16 bases in between. CDR3 DNA sequence: TGTGCCAGCAGCCCGGGCCCGGGGGGGCCTGAAGCTTTCTTT. Its translation is CASSPGPGGPEAFF.

This chain uses TRBV30 with TRBJ1-3; perhaps TRBD1 as D (6 bases). This CDR3 has 20 residues. Per the germline V gene, CDR1 is GTSNPN and CDR2 is SVGIG (reference sequence). Deletions cut 0 bases from V and 0 bases from J, with 24 bases between. CDR3 in amino acids: CAWSVRVLRGAPISGNTIYF. Written as DNA, the CDR3 is TGTGCCTGGAGTGTACGTGTCCTAAGGGGGGCTCCTATCTCTGGAAACACCATATATTTT.

About this clone itself: The conserved phenylalanine or tryptophan is not found at the CDR3 terminus, so this likely reflects a read error. The chain employs TRBV11-3 and TRBJ2-7; D gene ambiguous. From germline, CDR1 is SGHNT and CDR2 YENEEA. V was clipped by 1 base and J by 0 bases, with 10 bases between them. This CDR3 comprises 15 residues. CDR3 amino acids: CASSLGVASSYEQYL. CDR3 DNA sequence: TGTGCCAGCAGCTTAGGGGTGGCGAGCTCCTACGAGCAGTACCTC.

V is TRBV6-1 and J is TRBJ2-1, with unresolved D. The ends were cut back, 5 bases at V and 2 bases at J, with 10 bases in the middle. Looked up from germline, CDR1 is MNHNS and CDR2 is SASEGT. CDR3 length: 14 residues. CDR3 DNA: TGTGCCAGCAGTATGACTCGGACCTACAATGAGCAGTTCTTC. This gives the protein CASSMTRTYNEQFF.

The genes are TRBV30 and TRBJ2-7, with 7 bases matching TRBD1. The CDR3 covers 11 residues. J gave up 5 bases and V 5 bases, and 3 bases lay outside the gene matches. The germline CDR1 and CDR2 sequences are GTSNPN and SVGIG (reference sequence). CDR3 protein: CAWEGADEQYF. The DNA of the CDR3 is TGTGCCTGGGAGGGGGCCGACGAGCAGTACTTC.